The T cell receptor beta chain under discussion was sequenced for a study of T cells after yellow fever vaccination. Study-level information: Some fractions had low cell numbers, and these were prepared with SMART-Seq v4 Ultra Low Input.

This clonotype was found many times. Study results and caveats: Subsequent booster samples again held most clones from primary vaccination (more than 95% CD4, about 86% CD8).

V dropped 6 bases and J dropped 4; count of bases not matched to a gene: 8. CDR3 size: 13 residues. Germline lookup yields CDR1 SQVTM and CDR2 ANQGSEA. The TCR cDNA carried a universal primer site and UMIs from 5'RACE template switching. TCRdb analysed the 5' RACE reads with MiXCR anew, one entry per CDR3 protein. The table shows approximately 31,000 distinct CDR3 sequences, with roughly a tenth occurring only once. This chain uses TRBV29-1 with TRBJ2-5; 7 bases are a match to TRBD1. This TCR came from a man aged 18 to 30 who received the YFV17D yellow fever vaccine. The sample consisted of PBMCs, either bulk or a sorted T-cell subset (CD4+, CD8+, memory, or dextramer-sorted; not recorded which), taken less than 16 days after the first yellow fever vaccination. The CDR3 DNA reads TGCAGCGTCGAGGGGGCGTTGGGAGAGACCCAGTACTTC. Amino acid sequence: CSVEGALGETQYF.